This TCR beta chain was recovered during a study of cytotoxic CD8 clonotypes in ibrutinib-treated CLL. Study summary: Response was recorded as partial in around 25 patients and complete in 2; at median about 6 years, approximately 14 remained remitted and approximately 12 had progressed. The study's findings and limits: Public clonotypes were rare and shrank or held steady on treatment.

Germline CDR1 and CDR2: SEHNR and FQNEAQ (reference sequence). Trimming took 4 bases from V and 15 from J; bases not matched to a gene: 11. CDR3 length: 13 amino acids. Clones were read by immunoSEQ multiplex PCR, and TCRdb kept only the in-frame ones, dropping some. The data contain about 76,000 clones, around four fifths of them seen just once; the ten biggest clones take up about 40%. This clone was recorded a few times. Its antigen is as yet unknown. This sequence originates from a human donor with chronic lymphocytic leukemia. The rearrangement joins TRBV7-9 to TRBJ2-1, with 8 bases fitting TRBD2. The sample in question was PBMCs, obtained after 24 months of ibrutinib treatment. The CDR3 region is CASSSLSAGVPFF. In nucleotides, the CDR3 is TGTGCCAGCAGCTCCCTTTCAGCGGGAGTCCCGTTCTTC.